The present T cell receptor (beta chain) was sequenced within a study of blood T cell repertoires in COVID-19. Study overall: From the United States, Italy and Spain came samples of acute and convalescent COVID-19. PBMCs, B-cell-depleted T cells, or T cells were the source of the cDNA or gDNA that made up the material.

Germline CDR1 is MNHNY and CDR2 is SVGAGI (reference sequence). The V end was cut by 4 bases, the J end by 0 bases, with 6 bases between. The CDR3 loop spans 13 amino acids. Authors' analysis steps: Amplification from reference gene primers served as the basis for estimated nucleated cell counts. Profiled with immunoSEQ multiplex PCR; TCRdb holds only in-frame clones, not every one. That table gives V, J and clone size, and the DNA gave D and trimming. Among about 44,000 clones listed, 87% were seen once. The rearrangement joins TRBV6-6 to TRBJ1-2; D is undetermined. The sequencing input was peripheral blood. This TCR derives from a woman at least 80 years old in a cohort sampled during active or convalescent COVID-19. CDR3 sequence: CASSSLSNYGYTF. The CDR3 DNA reads TGTGCCAGCAGTTCCCTATCTAACTATGGCTACACCTTC.